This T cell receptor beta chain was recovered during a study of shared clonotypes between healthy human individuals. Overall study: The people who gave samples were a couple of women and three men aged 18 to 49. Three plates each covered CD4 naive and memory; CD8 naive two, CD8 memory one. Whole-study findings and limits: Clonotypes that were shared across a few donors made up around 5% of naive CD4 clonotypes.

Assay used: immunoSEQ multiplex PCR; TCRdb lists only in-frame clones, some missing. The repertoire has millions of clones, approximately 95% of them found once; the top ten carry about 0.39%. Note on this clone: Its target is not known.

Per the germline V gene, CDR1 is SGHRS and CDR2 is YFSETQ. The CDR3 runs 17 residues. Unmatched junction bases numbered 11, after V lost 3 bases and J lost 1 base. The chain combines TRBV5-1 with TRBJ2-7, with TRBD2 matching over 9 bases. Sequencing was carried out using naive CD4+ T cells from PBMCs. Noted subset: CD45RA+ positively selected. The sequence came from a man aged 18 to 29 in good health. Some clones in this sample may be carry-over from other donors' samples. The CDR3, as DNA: TGCGCCAGCAGCTCCCGATTGACTAGCGGCGAATCCTACGAGCAGTACTTC. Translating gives CASSSRLTSGESYEQYF.